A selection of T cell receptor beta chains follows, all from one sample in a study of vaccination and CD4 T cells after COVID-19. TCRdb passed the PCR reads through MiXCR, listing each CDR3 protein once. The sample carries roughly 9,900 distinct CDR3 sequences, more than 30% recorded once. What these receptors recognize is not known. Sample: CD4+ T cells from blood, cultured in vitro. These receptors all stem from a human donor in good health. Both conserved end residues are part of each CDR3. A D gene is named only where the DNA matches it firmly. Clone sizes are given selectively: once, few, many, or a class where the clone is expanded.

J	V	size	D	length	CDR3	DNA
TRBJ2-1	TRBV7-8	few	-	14	CASSSIDAIGEQFF	TGTGCCAGCAGTTCTATAGACGCCATCGGTGAGCAGTTCTTC
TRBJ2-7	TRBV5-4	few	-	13	CASSLERSYEQYF	TGTGCCAGCAGCTTGGAAAGGTCCTACGAGCAGTACTTC
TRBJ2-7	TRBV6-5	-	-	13	CASSYEISYEQYF	TGTGCCAGCAGTTACGAGATCTCCTACGAGCAGTACTTC
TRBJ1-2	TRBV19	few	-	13	CASTPGTSYGYTF	TGTGCCAGTACCCCTGGGACGTCCTATGGCTACACCTTC
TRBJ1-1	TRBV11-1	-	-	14	CASSFNLGNTEAFF	TGTGCCAGCAGCTTTAATCTGGGAAATACTGAAGCTTTCTTT
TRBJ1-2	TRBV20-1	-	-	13	CSADPTGFDGYTF	TGCAGTGCTGATCCTACAGGGTTCGATGGCTACACCTTC
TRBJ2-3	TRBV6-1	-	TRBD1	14	CASSRTGVTDTQYF	TGTGCCAGCAGCCGGACAGGAGTCACAGATACGCAGTATTTT
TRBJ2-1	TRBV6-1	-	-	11	CASSLHNEQFF	TGTGCCAGCAGCCTTCATAATGAGCAGTTCTTC
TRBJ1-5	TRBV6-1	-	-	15	CARNSGQGTNQPQHF	TGTGCCAGAAACTCAGGGCAGGGAACAAATCAGCCCCAGCATTTT
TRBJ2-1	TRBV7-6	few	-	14	CASSLLNGDNEQFF	TGTGCCAGCAGCTTATTAAACGGAGACAATGAGCAGTTCTTC
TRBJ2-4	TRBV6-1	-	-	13	CASRDIYGSIQYF	TGTGCCAGCAGGGACATTTACGGGAGCATTCAGTACTTC
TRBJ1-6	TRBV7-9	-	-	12	CASSVTNSPLHF	TGTGCCAGCAGCGTTACGAATTCACCCCTCCACTTT
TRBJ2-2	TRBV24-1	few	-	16	CATSDSADRIGGELFF	TGTGCCACCAGTGATTCCGCGGACAGAATCGGCGGGGAGCTGTTTTTT
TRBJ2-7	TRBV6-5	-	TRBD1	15	CASSSPGQGGYEQYF	TGTGCCAGCAGTTCCCCGGGACAGGGAGGCTACGAGCAGTACTTC
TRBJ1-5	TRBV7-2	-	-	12	CASSLLSQPQHF	TGTGCCAGCAGCTTACTCAGTCAGCCCCAGCATTTT
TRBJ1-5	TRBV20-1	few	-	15	CSARAGSYSNQPQHF	TGCAGTGCTAGGGCAGGCTCTTATAGCAATCAGCCCCAGCATTTT
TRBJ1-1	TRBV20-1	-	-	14	CSARDGQILWEAFF	TGTAGTGCTAGGGATGGACAGATCCTTTGGGAAGCTTTCTTT
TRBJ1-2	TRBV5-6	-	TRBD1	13	CASRTGFDYGYTF	TGTGCCAGCAGGACAGGGTTTGATTATGGCTACACCTTC
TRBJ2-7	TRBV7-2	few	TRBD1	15	CASSQRTGEGSGQYF	TGTGCCAGCAGCCAGAGGACAGGGGAAGGGTCGGGGCAGTACTTC
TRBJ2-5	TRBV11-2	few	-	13	CASSLSPQETQYF	TGTGCCAGCAGCTTGTCCCCTCAAGAGACCCAGTACTTC